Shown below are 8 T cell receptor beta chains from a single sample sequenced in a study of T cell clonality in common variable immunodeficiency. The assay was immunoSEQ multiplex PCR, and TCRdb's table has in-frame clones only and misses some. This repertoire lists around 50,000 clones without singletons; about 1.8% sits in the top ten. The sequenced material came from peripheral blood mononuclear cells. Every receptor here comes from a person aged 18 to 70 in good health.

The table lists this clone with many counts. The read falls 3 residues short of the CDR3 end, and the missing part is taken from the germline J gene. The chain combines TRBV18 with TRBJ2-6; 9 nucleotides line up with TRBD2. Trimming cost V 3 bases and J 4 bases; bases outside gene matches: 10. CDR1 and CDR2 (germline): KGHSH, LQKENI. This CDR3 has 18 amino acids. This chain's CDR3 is CASSPRLAGNSGANVLTF. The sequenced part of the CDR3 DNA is TGTGCCAGCTCACCTCGGCTAGCGGGAAACTCCGGGGCCAACGTC. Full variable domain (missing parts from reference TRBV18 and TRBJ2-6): NAGVMQNPRHLVRRRGQEARLRCSPMKGHSHVYWYRQLPEEGLKFMVYLQKENIIDESGMPKERFSAEFPKEGPSILRIQQVVRGDSAAYFCASSPRLAGNSGANVLTFGAGSRLTVL.

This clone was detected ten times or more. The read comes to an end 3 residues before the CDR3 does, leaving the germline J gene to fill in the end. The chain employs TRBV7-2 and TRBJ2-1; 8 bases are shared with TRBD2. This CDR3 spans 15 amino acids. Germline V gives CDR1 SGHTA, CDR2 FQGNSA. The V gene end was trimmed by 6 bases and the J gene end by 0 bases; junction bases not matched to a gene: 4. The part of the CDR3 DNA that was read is TGTGCCAGCAGTCTTAGCGGGGCCTCCTACAATGAG. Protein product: CASSLSGASYNE. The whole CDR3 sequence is CASSLSGASYNEQFF.

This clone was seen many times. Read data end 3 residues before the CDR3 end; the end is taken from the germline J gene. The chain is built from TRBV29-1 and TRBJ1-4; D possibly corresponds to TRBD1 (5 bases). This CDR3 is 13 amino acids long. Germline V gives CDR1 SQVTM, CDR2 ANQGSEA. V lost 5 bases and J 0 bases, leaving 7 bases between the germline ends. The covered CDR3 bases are TGCAGCGTTAAGGGGCCAACTAATGAAAAA. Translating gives CSVKGPTNEK. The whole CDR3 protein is CSVKGPTNEKLFF.

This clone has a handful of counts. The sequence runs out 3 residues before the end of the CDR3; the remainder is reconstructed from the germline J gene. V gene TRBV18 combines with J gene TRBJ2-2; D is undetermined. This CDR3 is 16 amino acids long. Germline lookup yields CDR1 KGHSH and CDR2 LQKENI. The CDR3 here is CASSPTRPPTNEKLFF. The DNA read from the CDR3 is TGTGCCAGCTCACCCACACGGCCTCCAACTAATGAAAAG.

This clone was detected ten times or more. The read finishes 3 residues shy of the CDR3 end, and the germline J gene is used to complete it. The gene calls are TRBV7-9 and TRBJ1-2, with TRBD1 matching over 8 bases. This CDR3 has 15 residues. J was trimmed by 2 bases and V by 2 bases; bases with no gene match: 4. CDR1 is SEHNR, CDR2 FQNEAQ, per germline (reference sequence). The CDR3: CASSLKDRENYGYTF. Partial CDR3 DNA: TGTGCCAGCAGCTTAAAGGACAGGGAAAACTATGGC.

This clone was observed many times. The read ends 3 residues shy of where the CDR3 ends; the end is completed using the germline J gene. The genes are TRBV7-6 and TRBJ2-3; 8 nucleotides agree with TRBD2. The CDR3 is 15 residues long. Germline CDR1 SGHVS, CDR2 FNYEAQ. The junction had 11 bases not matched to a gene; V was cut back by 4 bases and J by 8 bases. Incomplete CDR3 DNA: TGTGCCAGCAGCTCCACGGGACTAGGGGGTGGTACG. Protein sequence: CASSSTGLGGGT. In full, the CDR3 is CASSSTGLGGGTQYF.

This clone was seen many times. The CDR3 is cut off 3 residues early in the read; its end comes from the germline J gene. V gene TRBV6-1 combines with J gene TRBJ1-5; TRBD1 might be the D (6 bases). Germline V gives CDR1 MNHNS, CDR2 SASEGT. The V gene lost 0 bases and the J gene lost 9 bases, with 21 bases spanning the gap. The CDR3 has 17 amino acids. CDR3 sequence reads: CASSEAHGTPNTRPQHF. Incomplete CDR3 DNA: TGTGCCAGCAGTGAAGCGCACGGGACACCAAACACACGGCCC.

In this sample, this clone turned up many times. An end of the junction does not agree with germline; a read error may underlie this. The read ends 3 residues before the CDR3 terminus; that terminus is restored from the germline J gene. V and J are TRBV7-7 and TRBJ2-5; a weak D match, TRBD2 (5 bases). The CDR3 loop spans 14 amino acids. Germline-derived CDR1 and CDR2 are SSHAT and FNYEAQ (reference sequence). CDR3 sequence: CASSHSGRGETQYF. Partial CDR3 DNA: TGTGCTAGCAGCCATTCGGGGAGAGGGGAGACC.